This record concerns one T cell receptor beta chain sequence. These data originate in a study of OX40 agonist ivuxolimab in advanced cancers. Trimming removed 3 bases at V and 4 bases at J, with 12 bases between. The CDR3 extends over 14 amino acids. CDR1 is MNHNS, CDR2 SASEGT, per germline. TCRdb's table, derived via immunoSEQ multiplex PCR, lists solely in-frame clones and lacks some. This sample has 24,000 or so clones, with approximately 91% found just once. This receptor was identified in an adult with an advanced solid tumor such as melanoma, head and neck, liver or kidney cancer. The sample in question was CD4+ or CD8+ T cells sorted from blood, obtained in a trial of the OX40 agonist ivuxolimab. The chain combines TRBV6-1 with TRBJ1-2; no definite D call. The CDR3 nucleotides are TGTGCCAGCAGTGACTTAGGGTTTGGCTATGGCTACACCTTC. It yields the protein CASSDLGFGYGYTF.